The 29 T cell receptor beta chains given below trace back to one sample, sequenced in a study of T cells in Graves' hyperthyroidism and ophthalmopathy. Researchers took RNA transcripts and amplified the TCR beta CDR3 regions from them. The TCR CDR3 first-round RT-PCR relied on the HTBI primer set. TCRdb re-called the multiplex PCR reads with MiXCR, one entry per CDR3 protein. The repertoire has some 440,000 distinct CDR3 sequences, 15% to 18% of them found once; the top ten carry approximately 14%. What was sequenced was blood. Receptor source: a young woman with Graves' hyperthyroidism.

The rearrangement links TRBV20-1 to TRBJ1-4; 8 bases agree with TRBD1. This CDR3 spans 13 amino acids. The germline gives CDR1 DFQATT, CDR2 SNEGSKA (reference sequence). V shed 5 bases, J shed 11 bases, and the junction held 10 bases outside the gene matches. DNA of the CDR3: TGCAGTGCTCTCCGACAGGGGTCGGGGAAACTGTTTTTT. It codes for CSALRQGSGKLFF.

V and J are TRBV7-9 and TRBJ2-5; D is tentatively TRBD1 or TRBD2 (5 bases each). CDR1 SEHNR and CDR2 FQNEAQ come from the germline V gene (reference sequence). CDR3 length equals 14 residues. V shed 2 bases and J shed 1 base, with 8 bases lying between them. The DNA for the CDR3 is TGTGCCAGCAGCTTACCGGGACCCCAAGAGACCCAGTACTTC. Translating it yields CASSLPGPQETQYF.

A few counts support this clonotype. The CDR3, as DNA: TGTGCCAGCAGCCCGCGCGGACAATCCCAGGGCGTAAACAATGAGCAGTTCTTC. Protein: CASSPRGQSQGVNNEQFF. This rearrangement joins TRBV4-2 to TRBJ2-1; D possibly corresponds to TRBD1 (5 bases). V lost 4 bases and J lost 5, with 24 bases in between. The CDR3 length is 18 residues. The germline V gene encodes CDR1 LGHNA and CDR2 YNFKEQ.

This clonotype has at least ten counts. This chain links TRBV12-3 or TRBV12-4 with TRBJ1-1; no reliable D call. There are 12 residues in the CDR3. V was pared by 2 bases and J by 7 bases, with 8 bases between. This CDR3 reads CASSLMGFEAFF. The CDR3 nucleotides read TGTGCCAGCAGTTTAATGGGGTTTGAAGCTTTCTTT.

The chain has TRBV5-1 and TRBJ1-1; D not resolved. This CDR3 has 15 residues. Germline CDR1 SGHRS, CDR2 YFSETQ. V was pared by 4 bases and J by 1 base, with 14 bases between. In nucleotides, the CDR3 is TGCGCCAGCAGCGCGCAGCCCAATTCGAACACTGAAGCTTTCTTT. Protein product: CASSAQPNSNTEAFF.

Only a few counts were recorded for this clonotype. This chain links TRBV6-6 with TRBJ1-1, with 7 bases matching TRBD1. The CDR3 runs to 13 residues. The germline V gene has CDR1 MNHNY and CDR2 SVGAGI (reference sequence). Germline trimming cut 0 bases from V and 7 bases from J; bases unmatched to any gene: 2. DNA for the CDR3: TGTGCCAGCAGTTACTCGGACAGGCGTGAAGCTTTCTTT. This encodes CASSYSDRREAFF.

This rearrangement joins TRBV5-4 to TRBJ2-3, with 8 bases identical to TRBD2. Germline V gene lookup returns CDR1 SGHNT and CDR2 YYREEE (reference sequence). The length of the CDR3 is 16 residues. The ends lost 4 bases at V and 2 bases at J; junction bases unmatched: 9. The DNA for the CDR3 is TGTGCCAGCAGCCTTAGGCGGGGGGAACCCACAGATACGCAGTATTTT. Its translation: CASSLRRGEPTDTQYF.

This chain connects TRBV7-9 to TRBJ2-1; 9 bases align to TRBD2. Germline V gene sequence: CDR1 SEHNR, CDR2 FQNEAQ (reference sequence). With V trimmed by 5 bases and J by 7 bases, 15 bases remained unmatched. The CDR3 runs to 17 residues. CDR3 protein: CASSLTEGLAGQNEQFF. CDR3 DNA: TGTGCCAGCAGCCTAACTGAAGGGCTAGCGGGACAGAATGAGCAGTTCTTC.

With respect to this clonotype: This may arise from a read error, as a much more abundant clone is one base away. V is TRBV6-1 and J is TRBJ2-7; weak D call: TRBD2 (6 bases). Between the trimmed V and J ends, which lost 8 bases and 0 bases, there was a span of 14 bases. Germline assignment: CDR1 MNHNS and CDR2 SASEGT. The CDR3 loop spans 14 amino acids. CDR3 DNA sequence: TGTGCCAGCGGACCTCGGGACTCCTCCTACGAGCAGTACTTC. It codes for CASGPRDSSYEQYF.

This chain uses TRBV7-3 with TRBJ2-2; 9 bases are shared with TRBD1. The germline gives CDR1 SGHTA, CDR2 FQGTGA. V was clipped by 3 bases and J by 3 bases; unmatched bases: 5. The CDR3 sequence is 16 residues long. The DNA for the CDR3 is TGTGCCAGCAGCTTGGGACAGGGAGGCGACACCGGGGAGCTGTTTTTT. Amino acids: CASSLGQGGDTGELFF.

This clonotype has a count of ten or more. The chain carries TRBV12-3 or TRBV12-4 and TRBJ1-2; the D is unclear. Trimming cost V 2 bases and J 4 bases, with 20 bases left between them. This CDR3 is built from 17 residues. The CDR3 sequence: CASSLQDRGSDSYGYTF. The CDR3 nucleotides are TGTGCCAGCAGTTTACAAGATCGAGGCAGCGATTCCTATGGCTACACCTTC.

This clonotype occurred a few times. CDR3 nucleotides: TGTGCCACCAGCAGAGTTGCACGGGGGGGCGTAGCAGATACGCAGTATTTT. Translating it yields CATSRVARGGVADTQYF. The chain couples TRBV15 to TRBJ2-3; 8 bases are a match to TRBD2. The J segment lost 4 bases and the V segment lost 1 base, leaving 10 bases of the junction unmatched. Germline values: CDR1 LNHNV, CDR2 YYDKDF (reference sequence). The CDR3 sequence is 17 residues long. Together with reference TRBV15 and TRBJ2-3, the CDR3 gives the full variable domain: DAMVIQNPRYQVTQFGKPVTLSCSQTLNHNVMYWYQQKSSQAPKLLFHYYDKDFNNEADTPDNFQSRRPNTSFCFLDIRSPGLGDTAMYLCATSRVARGGVADTQYFGPGTRLTVL.

The chain links TRBV5-6 to TRBJ1-5, with TRBD1 as a possible D gene (6 bases). V lost 2 bases and J 0 bases, leaving 12 bases between the germline ends. This CDR3 contains 16 residues. CDR1 and CDR2 (germline): SGHDT, YYEEEE. The CDR3 loop is CASSFRDTDSNQPQHF. The DNA for the CDR3 is TGTGCCAGCAGCTTCCGGGACACCGATAGCAATCAGCCCCAGCATTTT.

The count of this clonotype is one. V is TRBV7-2 and J is TRBJ1-1; weak D call: TRBD1 (5 bases). Germline CDR1 and CDR2: SGHTA and FQGNSA. The CDR3 is made up of 15 amino acids. The V gene lost 2 bases and the J gene lost 2 bases, with 12 bases spanning the gap. CDR3 protein: CASSLRDLGNTEAFF. CDR3 DNA: TGTGCCAGCAGCTTAAGGGACCTAGGAAACACTGAAGCTTTCTTT.

V is TRBV20-1 and J is TRBJ2-5, with 13 bases fitting TRBD2. CDR3 length: 15 amino acids. Germline V gene data show CDR1 as DFQATT and CDR2 as SNEGSKA (reference sequence). The trim removed 4 bases at V and 4 bases at J, leaving 6 bases unmatched. CDR3 residues: CSANGLAGVGETQYF. The DNA of the CDR3 is TGCAGTGCTAACGGACTAGCGGGAGTAGGAGAGACCCAGTACTTC.

This clonotype was detected ten times or more. The gene calls are TRBV20-1 and TRBJ1-1; 8 bases align to TRBD1. Germline V gene data show CDR1 as DFQATT and CDR2 as SNEGSKA (reference sequence). The CDR3 totals 17 residues. The V and J ends lost 1 base and 0 bases, in that order; junction bases with no gene match: 10. CDR3 sequence (DNA): TGCAGTGCTAGAGGGCAGACAGGGGTTCCCATGAACACTGAAGCTTTCTTT. Its translation is CSARGQTGVPMNTEAFF.

This clonotype was seen a handful of times. This chain uses TRBV6-1 with TRBJ1-6; the D is unclear. Germline lookup yields CDR1 MNHNS and CDR2 SASEGT. CDR3 size: 12 residues. V dropped 5 bases and J dropped 11 bases, with 10 bases sitting between them. The CDR3 DNA is TGTGCCAGCAGTCTCCGCTGGCCACCCCTCCACTTT. The encoded protein is CASSLRWPPLHF.

This clonotype was observed many times. This chain joins TRBV6-1 and TRBJ2-7; 8 bases are shared with TRBD1. Germline lookup yields CDR1 MNHNS and CDR2 SASEGT. This CDR3 is 11 amino acids long. With V trimmed by 10 bases and J by 7 bases, 6 bases remained unmatched. The CDR3 is CATTGDEEQYF. In DNA, the CDR3 is TGTGCCACGACAGGGGACGAGGAGCAGTACTTC.

This clonotype has more than one count but fewer than ten. In nucleotides, the CDR3 is TGTGCCAGTAGTATAGCCAACCTTCAGGGGGAGGCTGAAGCTTTCTTT. Protein sequence: CASSIANLQGEAEAFF. This chain links TRBV19 with TRBJ1-1, with TRBD1 matching over 7 bases. The CDR3 is 16 amino acids. The germline V gene encodes CDR1 LNHDA and CDR2 SQIVND (reference sequence). V gave up 1 base and J gave up 6 bases; unmatched junction bases: 11.

The sample holds many counts of this clonotype. The CDR3 protein is CASSRVAVAATDTQYF. CDR3 nucleotide sequence: TGTGCCAGCAGCCGGGTCGCAGTAGCGGCCACAGATACGCAGTATTTT. The chain couples TRBV7-8 to TRBJ2-3, with D perhaps TRBD2 (6 bases). CDR3 size: 16 residues. V was clipped by 5 bases and J by 2 bases, with 17 bases between them. CDR1 and CDR2 (germline): SGHVS, FQNEAQ.

In its sample, this clonotype was seen a few times. The V call is TRBV19, the J call TRBJ2-1; 9 bases are a match to TRBD2. The CDR3 loop spans 17 amino acids. Trimming took 5 bases from V and 4 from J; bases not matched to a gene: 12. Germline CDR1 reads LNHDA; CDR2 reads SQIVND (reference sequence). The CDR3 loop is CASSPLRGRGEYNEQFF. The CDR3 DNA is TGTGCCAGTAGTCCTCTGCGCGGGAGGGGAGAATACAATGAGCAGTTCTTC.

This clonotype has a handful of counts. The chain couples TRBV4-1 to TRBJ1-4; D unclear. The V and J ends lost 5 bases and 7 bases respectively, with 20 bases between them. CDR3 size: 16 residues. Germline V gives CDR1 MGHRA, CDR2 YSYEKL. DNA of the CDR3: TGCGCCAGCAGCACTCCCCCGCTCCTCACGGGTGAAAAACTGTTTTTT. Residues: CASSTPPLLTGEKLFF.

This clonotype came up many times. The genes are TRBV11-2 and TRBJ1-2, with D uncertain. Germline V gene sequence: CDR1 SGHAT, CDR2 FQNNGV. The CDR3 length is 14 residues. V was trimmed by 0 bases and J by 7 bases, leaving 12 bases between them. The CDR3 loop reads CASSLDPGLGGYTF. The CDR3 DNA sequence: TGTGCCAGCAGCTTAGATCCTGGACTTGGTGGCTACACCTTC.

This chain uses TRBV9 with TRBJ2-7; unclear D gene. The CDR3 runs 14 residues. Looked up from germline, CDR1 is SGDLS and CDR2 is YYNGEE. The germline V and J ends were trimmed by 0 bases and 2 bases, with 9 bases remaining between them. The CDR3 DNA sequence: TGTGCCAGCAGCGTAGCGGACGGACCCTACGAGCAGTACTTC. Protein product: CASSVADGPYEQYF.

Turning to this clonotype: A single base separates this from a much larger clone, so it may be a read error. The chain links TRBV7-2 to TRBJ2-1, with a possible D match to TRBD1 (6 bases). The ends were cut back, 5 bases at V and 6 bases at J, with 23 bases in the middle. Germline V gives CDR1 SGHTA, CDR2 FQGNSA. The CDR3 is 17 residues long. CDR3 nucleotide sequence: TGTGCCAGCAGCCTCCCGGTATTTGGGGGCCCTCCCAATGAGCAGTTCTTC. Encoded protein: CASSLPVFGGPPNEQFF.

The V call is TRBV3-1, the J call TRBJ2-5; D is unclear. V shed 0 bases and J shed 5 bases, with 13 bases lying between them. Germline V gene data show CDR1 as LGHDT and CDR2 as YNNKEL (reference sequence). The CDR3 is 15 amino acids. This CDR3 reads CASSQDAPPAETQYF. For the CDR3, the DNA is TGTGCCAGCAGCCAAGATGCCCCACCCGCGGAGACCCAGTACTTC.

The J gene is TRBJ1-6, the V gene TRBV7-2; 9 bases align to TRBD1. This CDR3 comprises 18 residues. The V and J ends lost 5 bases and 6 bases, in that order; junction bases with no gene match: 14. Germline loops: CDR1 SGHTA, CDR2 FQGNSA. The CDR3 spells CASSSRPRGTGSNSPLHF. As DNA, the CDR3 is TGTGCCAGCAGCAGCAGACCTAGAGGGACAGGGAGTAATTCACCCCTCCACTTT.

This clonotype was counted many times. The chain recombines TRBV12-3 or TRBV12-4 with TRBJ2-3, with 7 bases that match TRBD1. This CDR3 is 14 amino acids long. V lost 6 bases and J lost 2; bases outside the gene matches: 5. CDR3 amino acids: CASRRQGNTDTQYF. CDR3 nucleotide sequence: TGTGCCAGCAGGAGACAGGGAAACACAGATACGCAGTATTTT.

This clonotype has at least ten counts. The CDR3 region has the DNA TGTGCCAGCAGTCTCCCGGGAGGGGATTCCTACGAGCAGTACTTC. This sequence encodes CASSLPGGDSYEQYF. The chain carries TRBV28 and TRBJ2-7; 8 nucleotides match TRBD2. V shed 5 bases and J 1 base; nucleotides not matched to a gene: 7. Germline lookup yields CDR1 MDHEN and CDR2 SYDVKM. This CDR3 spans 15 amino acids.